This T cell receptor (beta chain) was captured by sequencing in a study of blood T cell repertoires in COVID-19. At the level of the study: Italy, Spain and the United States were the sources of the convalescent and acute COVID-19 samples.

The assay was immunoSEQ multiplex PCR, and TCRdb's table has in-frame clones only and misses some. The sample has nearly 80,000 clones, 87% seen once. The sequenced sample consisted of peripheral blood. This receptor was taken from an elderly woman with active or convalescent COVID-19.

The CDR3 coding sequence is TGTGCCAGCAGTTGGACAGGGAGCGCTGAAGCTTTCTTT. Translated: CASSWTGSAEAFF. The chain uses TRBV27 and TRBJ1-1; 8 bases match TRBD1. CDR1 is MNHEY, CDR2 SMNVEV, per germline (reference sequence). The CDR3 length is 13 residues. The ends lost 4 bases at V and 6 bases at J; junction bases unmatched: 4.